This T cell receptor (beta chain) was obtained from a study of sequential checkpoint blockade in melanoma. Study context: Both treatment sequences were followed by maintenance nivolumab.

Germline V lookup: CDR1 MDHEN, CDR2 SYDVKM. The CDR3 loop spans 17 amino acids. J was trimmed by 3 bases and V by 2 bases; bases with no gene match: 8. Sequenced by immunoSEQ multiplex PCR; TCRdb stores in-frame clones only, minus some. The sample records about 4,600 clones, about 60% being singletons. Treatment meaning: randomized to nivolumab then ipilimumab (arm A) or the reverse (arm B). DNA-damaging chemotherapy had not been given to any patient beforehand. The V call is TRBV28, the J call TRBJ2-1, with 9 bases lining up with TRBD2. The specimen was CD8+ T cells sorted from blood (inferred from file names), collected from a patient given nivolumab and ipilimumab in sequence. This clonotype originated in a human donor with melanoma. CDR3 nucleotides: TGTGCCAGCAGTTTAGGCGTGCGGGGGGGCCTCTACAATGAGCAGTTCTTC. Translated: CASSLGVRGGLYNEQFF. Together with reference TRBV28 and TRBJ2-1, the CDR3 gives the full variable domain: DVKVTQSSRYLVKRTGEKVFLECVQDMDHENMFWYRQDPGLGLRLIYFSYDVKMKEKGDIPEGYSVSREKKERFSLILESASTNQTSMYLCASSLGVRGGLYNEQFFGPGTRLTVL.